Listed below are T cell receptor beta chains from one sample, sequenced in a study of T cell responses to AZD1222 COVID-19 vaccine. Using immunoSEQ multiplex PCR, the repertoire was profiled, and TCRdb retains in-frame clones only, with some absent. The sample holds more than 140,000 clones; around 91% are singletons and the top ten take around 5%. The starting material was peripheral blood, obtained on day 0 of AZD1222 vaccination. The source is an adult in good health. CDR3s include the opening cysteine and the closing phenylalanine or tryptophan. The D gene is left open where the match is weak. Some rows have no size entry. The others give once, few or many, or a class for an expanded clone.

J gene,D gene,clone size,CDR3 length,V gene,CDR3 protein,CDR3 DNA
TRBJ2-3,NA,NA,15,TRBV28,CASVRNPGPTDTQYF,TGTGCCAGCGTCCGTAACCCGGGGCCCACAGATACGCAGTATTTT
TRBJ2-7,TRBD1,NA,15,TRBV3-1/TRBV3-2,CASSLLGQGGYEQYF,TGTGCCAGCAGCCTCTTGGGACAGGGAGGCTACGAGCAGTACTTC
TRBJ2-2,NA,once,13,TRBV12-3/TRBV12-4,CASSSGRTGELFF,TGTGCCAGCAGCTCGGGACGCACCGGGGAGCTGTTTTTT
TRBJ2-7,TRBD2,NA,14,TRBV11-2,CASSSTRQRGLQYF,TGTGCCAGCAGCTCGACGAGACAGCGGGGGTTGCAGTACTTC
TRBJ1-6,NA,NA,15,TRBV11-2,CASSPRGTYNSPLHF,TGTGCCAGCAGCCCCCGTGGTACCTATAATTCACCCCTCCACTTT
TRBJ2-2,NA,NA,16,TRBV7-3,CASSLTAWQNTGELFF,TGTGCCAGCAGCTTAACGGCGTGGCAGAACACCGGGGAGCTGTTTTTT
TRBJ2-1,TRBD2,NA,15,TRBV19,CASRILAGEYNEQFF,TGTGCCAGTAGGATACTAGCGGGGGAGTACAATGAGCAGTTCTTC
TRBJ2-7,NA,NA,15,TRBV19,CASSIAGAYTYEQYF,TGTGCCAGTAGTATAGCAGGGGCCTACACCTACGAGCAGTACTTC
TRBJ1-1,NA,few,16,TRBV13,CASSLNQYPRNTEAFF,TGTGCCAGCAGCTTAAATCAATATCCCCGGAACACTGAAGCTTTCTTT
TRBJ2-5,NA,NA,16,TRBV3-1/TRBV3-2,CASSQAAGRVQETQYF,TGTGCCAGCAGCCAAGCTGCGGGACGGGTCCAAGAGACCCAGTACTTC
TRBJ2-4,NA,NA,15,TRBV28,CASSKRNSGGNIQYF,TGTGCCAGCAGTAAGAGGAATAGCGGCGGGAACATTCAGTACTTC
TRBJ2-1,TRBD2,NA,17,TRBV4-1,CASSLTSGSGAYNEQFF,TGCGCCAGCAGTTTGACTAGCGGGAGTGGTGCCTACAATGAGCAGTTCTTC
TRBJ2-7,TRBD2,NA,16,TRBV19,CASSLGLAGGSYEQYF,TGTGCCAGTAGTTTAGGACTAGCGGGAGGATCCTACGAGCAGTACTTC
TRBJ2-7,TRBD2,NA,15,TRBV9,CASSVGTSSSYEQYF,TGTGCCAGCAGCGTCGGGACTAGCAGCAGCTACGAGCAGTACTTC
TRBJ1-1,NA,few,13,TRBV12-3/TRBV12-4,CASSLGKNTEAFF,TGTGCCAGCAGTTTGGGAAAGAACACTGAAGCTTTCTTT
TRBJ2-1,NA,NA,17,TRBV29-1,CSVEGGLAPGAYNEQFF,TGCAGCGTTGAAGGGGGTCTGGCCCCGGGCGCCTACAATGAGCAGTTCTTC
TRBJ1-3,NA,NA,15,TRBV4-1,CASSQEIVDRNTIYF,TGCGCCAGCAGCCAAGAAATAGTGGATAGAAACACCATATATTTT
TRBJ2-2,NA,NA,15,TRBV2,CASSWRATNTGELFF,TGTGCCAGCAGCTGGAGGGCGACTAACACCGGGGAGCTGTTTTTT
TRBJ2-1,NA,NA,15,TRBV11-3,CASSRTGVGYNEQFF,TGTGCCAGCAGTAGAACGGGAGTCGGGTACAATGAGCAGTTCTTC
TRBJ2-3,NA,NA,14,TRBV29-1,CSVEGGSGADTQYF,TGCAGCGTTGAAGGGGGGTCGGGAGCAGATACGCAGTATTTT
TRBJ1-1,TRBD1,NA,14,TRBV5-1,CASSPGQENTEAFF,TGCGCCAGCAGCCCAGGACAGGAGAACACTGAAGCTTTCTTT
TRBJ2-7,NA,NA,15,TRBV29-1,CSVEVTETSSYEQYF,TGCAGCGTTGAGGTGACAGAGACCTCCTCCTACGAGCAGTACTTC
TRBJ2-7,TRBD2,NA,15,TRBV7-2,CASSLVREAGYEQYF,TGTGCCAGCAGCTTGGTACGGGAGGCCGGCTACGAGCAGTACTTC
TRBJ2-1,NA,NA,15,TRBV5-1,CASSLGGSSYNEQFF,TGCGCCAGCAGCTTGGGGGGGAGCTCCTACAATGAGCAGTTCTTC
TRBJ1-2,NA,NA,13,TRBV2,CASSRTQPWGYTF,TGTGCCAGCAGCCGGACTCAACCCTGGGGCTACACCTTC
TRBJ1-3,TRBD1,NA,13,TRBV6-5,CASNRQGGNTIYF,TGTGCCAGCAACCGACAGGGTGGAAACACCATATATTTT
TRBJ1-1,NA,NA,12,TRBV9,CASSAGHGEAFF,TGTGCCAGCAGCGCAGGACACGGTGAAGCTTTCTTT
TRBJ2-7,TRBD2,NA,15,TRBV7-6,CASSPGTSGSYEQYF,TGTGCCAGCAGCCCCGGGACTAGCGGTAGCTACGAGCAGTACTTC
TRBJ2-5,NA,NA,12,TRBV2,CASDRLEETQYF,TGTGCCAGCGATCGACTGGAAGAGACCCAGTACTTC
TRBJ1-1,NA,NA,11,TRBV5-1,CASSLDAEAFF,TGCGCCAGCAGCTTGGACGCTGAAGCTTTCTTT
TRBJ2-1,TRBD2,NA,15,TRBV29-1,CSGTSGRGSYNEQFF,TGCAGCGGGACTAGCGGCCGAGGCTCCTACAATGAGCAGTTCTTC
TRBJ1-2,TRBD1,NA,15,TRBV27,CASSWTGGAGYGYTF,TGTGCCAGCAGTTGGACAGGGGGCGCTGGCTATGGCTACACCTTC
TRBJ1-5,TRBD1,NA,16,TRBV6-4,CASSKIDRDCNQPQHF,TGTGCCAGCAGTAAGATTGACAGGGATTGCAATCAGCCCCAGCATTTT
TRBJ1-2,TRBD1,NA,14,TRBV30,CAWSSAGTGYGYTF,TGTGCCTGGAGTTCAGCCGGGACAGGGTATGGCTACACCTTC
TRBJ2-5,NA,NA,12,TRBV10-3,CATRTEKETQYF,TGTGCCACCCGGACCGAGAAAGAGACCCAGTACTTC
TRBJ1-2,NA,few,14,TRBV3-1/TRBV3-2,CASSPLGANYGYTF,TGTGCCAGCAGCCCCCTCGGGGCCAACTATGGCTACACCTTC
TRBJ2-1,NA,NA,12,TRBV6-2/TRBV6-3,CASSWLGNEQFF,TGTGCCAGCAGTTGGCTCGGCAATGAGCAGTTCTTC
TRBJ1-2,TRBD1,NA,15,TRBV11-2,CASSSIWDRYYGYTF,TGTGCCAGCAGCTCGATTTGGGACAGATACTATGGCTACACCTTC
TRBJ1-1,NA,NA,11,TRBV20-1,CSATGQREAFF,TGCAGTGCGACCGGACAGAGGGAAGCTTTCTTT
TRBJ2-6,NA,NA,14,TRBV6-5,CASRQDSGANVLTF,TGTGCCAGCAGACAGGATTCTGGGGCCAACGTCCTGACTTTC
TRBJ2-2,NA,NA,14,TRBV5-1,CASSPSGETGELFF,TGCGCCAGCAGCCCGTCGGGGGAAACCGGGGAGCTGTTTTTT
TRBJ2-5,NA,NA,15,TRBV6-5,CASQLQPVTKETQYF,TGTGCCAGCCAGCTACAGCCAGTTACTAAAGAGACCCAGTACTTC
TRBJ1-2,NA,once,16,TRBV13,CASSSRTETSNYGYTF,TGTGCCAGCAGCTCCAGGACAGAAACTTCTAACTATGGCTACACCTTC
TRBJ2-3,NA,NA,12,TRBV28,CASGARANTQYF,TGTGCCAGCGGCGCAAGGGCGAATACGCAGTATTTT
TRBJ1-4,NA,once,13,TRBV28,CASEGGINEKLFF,TGTGCCAGCGAAGGGGGAATTAATGAAAAACTGTTTTTT
TRBJ1-1,NA,NA,16,TRBV4-2,CASSQVVLGGSGEAFF,TGTGCCAGCAGCCAAGTGGTTTTGGGGGGATCAGGTGAAGCTTTCTTT
TRBJ1-1,NA,NA,13,TRBV10-3,CAIMGGAWGPAFF,TGTGCCATCATGGGAGGCGCATGGGGGCCTGCTTTCTTT
TRBJ1-6,NA,NA,14,TRBV28,CASSFGRLHSPLHF,TGTGCCAGCAGTTTCGGCAGGTTGCATTCACCCCTCCACTTT
TRBJ2-1,TRBD2,few,19,TRBV7-3,CASSNRGSGRDRSYNEQFF,TGTGCCAGCAGCAACCGGGGTAGCGGGAGGGATCGCTCCTACAATGAGCAGTTCTTC
TRBJ1-6,NA,NA,14,TRBV14,CASSQGEFNSPLHF,TGTGCCAGCAGCCAAGGGGAGTTTAATTCACCCCTCCACTTT
TRBJ2-7,NA,NA,14,TRBV15,CATSREGISYEQYF,TGTGCCACCAGCAGAGAAGGGATCTCCTACGAGCAGTACTTC
TRBJ2-5,TRBD2,NA,20,TRBV4-2,CASSQEGGLAGGPEQETQYF,TGTGCCAGCAGCCAAGAGGGGGGACTAGCGGGAGGGCCGGAACAAGAGACCCAGTACTTC
TRBJ1-5,NA,NA,12,TRBV28,CASSQFYQPQHF,TGTGCCAGCAGTCAATTCTATCAGCCCCAGCATTTT
TRBJ1-1,NA,NA,13,TRBV12-3/TRBV12-4,CASSPTPDTEAFF,TGTGCCAGCAGTCCGACCCCAGACACTGAAGCTTTCTTT
TRBJ1-2,NA,NA,14,TRBV5-4,CASSFSTRSYGYTF,TGTGCCAGCAGCTTTAGCACCAGGTCCTATGGCTACACCTTC